This entry lists 20 T cell receptor beta chains sequenced from one sample in a study of cytomegalovirus exposure and HLA in healthy donors. A multiplex PCR was run with 60 Vbeta primers and 13 Jbeta primers. Using immunoSEQ multiplex PCR, the repertoire was profiled, and TCRdb retains in-frame clones only, with some absent. Of roughly 81,000 clones listed, under 85% are singletons. Sequencing was performed on PBMCs. The receptors shown here come from a boy aged 10-17 years in good health and CMV-seronegative.

The rearrangement uses TRBV4-1 and TRBJ2-7; 14 bases map to TRBD2. V was clipped by 1 base and J by 4 bases; unmatched bases: 3. Germline CDR1 reads MGHRA; CDR2 reads YSYEKL. The length of the CDR3 is 16 residues. In nucleotides, the CDR3 is TGCGCCAGCAGCCAAGCGGGGACTAGCGGGAGTTACGAGCAGTACTTC. Its protein is CASSQAGTSGSYEQYF.

The chain uses TRBV4-3 and TRBJ1-6, with D perhaps matching TRBD1 (6 bases). This CDR3 region has 13 residues. The ends were cut back, 1 base at V and 18 bases at J, with 16 bases in the middle. Germline V gene lookup returns CDR1 LGHNA and CDR2 YSLEER. In DNA form, the CDR3 reads TGCGCCAGCAGCCAAGTCTCGGGGGGACAAAGCCACTTT. Its translation: CASSQVSGGQSHF.

V usage is TRBV4-1 and J usage is TRBJ1-2; perhaps TRBD1 as D (5 bases). V was clipped by 1 base and J by 1 base, with 13 bases between them. This CDR3 contains 16 residues. Germline-derived CDR1 and CDR2 are MGHRA and YSYEKL. CDR3 residues: CASSQGGGGLNYGYTF. The CDR3, as DNA: TGCGCCAGCAGCCAAGGCGGGGGTGGGCTTAACTATGGCTACACCTTC.

The genes are TRBV29-1 and TRBJ2-7, with 12 nucleotides matching TRBD2. The ends lost 7 bases at V and 1 base at J; junction bases unmatched: 2. Germline lookup yields CDR1 SQVTM and CDR2 ANQGSEA. The CDR3 length is 13 residues. Here the CDR3 DNA reads TGCAGCGGTGGACTAGCGGGATCCTACGAGCAGTACTTC. This sequence encodes CSGGLAGSYEQYF.

The J gene is TRBJ1-1, the V gene TRBV4-3; 8 bases map to TRBD1. The CDR3 sequence is 15 residues long. The trim removed 0 bases at V and 3 bases at J, leaving 3 bases unmatched. Germline CDR1 reads LGHNA; CDR2 reads YSLEER. CDR3 sequence: CASSQDYRGYTEAFF. For the CDR3, the DNA is TGCGCCAGCAGCCAAGACTACAGGGGGTACACTGAAGCTTTCTTT.

The genes are TRBV4-3 and TRBJ2-1, with a possible D match to TRBD2 (6 bases). Germline CDR1 and CDR2: LGHNA and YSLEER. This CDR3 has 15 residues. V was trimmed by 4 bases and J by 8 bases, leaving 18 bases between them. DNA of the CDR3: TGCGCCAGCAGCCCTTTCCCGGGAGATAATGATGAGCAGTTCTTC. It specifies CASSPFPGDNDEQFF.

The chain recombines TRBV28 with TRBJ2-7, with D perhaps matching TRBD1 (6 bases). Germline CDR1 reads MDHEN; CDR2 reads SYDVKM. The CDR3 is 14 residues long. V gave up 5 bases and J gave up 3 bases, with 14 bases separating them. CDR3 in amino acids: CASSARDIDYEQYF. The CDR3 coding sequence is TGTGCCAGCAGTGCCCGGGACATTGACTACGAGCAGTACTTC.

The chain employs TRBV28 and TRBJ2-1; the match to TRBD2 covers 9 bases. The CDR3 has 20 residues. Germline lookup yields CDR1 MDHEN and CDR2 SYDVKM. V trimming: 2 bases; J trimming: 0 bases; junction bases outside the gene matches: 14. The CDR3 sequence is CASSLDGLATFGGSYNEQFF. The CDR3 nucleotides are TGTGCCAGCAGTTTAGATGGACTAGCGACCTTTGGGGGCTCCTACAATGAGCAGTTCTTC.

This clone has a handful of counts. V and J are TRBV18 and TRBJ2-7; D uncertain. The germline gives CDR1 KGHSH, CDR2 LQKENI. The CDR3 spans 14 residues. Trimming took off 1 base at V and 0 bases at J, with 7 bases between the two ends. DNA of the CDR3: TGTGCCAGCTCACCACGCGACATCTCCTACGAGCAGTACTTC. Its translation: CASSPRDISYEQYF.

The chain employs TRBV7-9 and TRBJ1-1, with TRBD1 matching 8 bases. CDR3 length: 14 amino acids. The germline V gene encodes CDR1 SEHNR and CDR2 FQNEAQ (reference sequence). J was trimmed by 11 bases and V by 4 bases; bases with no gene match: 12. The CDR3 region is CASSSQGARVHAFF. In DNA form, the CDR3 reads TGTGCCAGCAGCTCTCAGGGGGCCAGAGTTCATGCTTTCTTT. The full variable domain, completed using reference TRBV7-9 and TRBJ1-1, is DTGVSQNPRHKITKRGQNVTFRCDPISEHNRLYWYRQTLGQGPEFLTYFQNEAQLEKSRLLSDRFSAERPKGSFSTLEIQRTEQGDSAMYLCASSSQGARVHAFFGQGTRLTVV.

This clone was seen a few times. This chain links TRBV29-1 with TRBJ1-2; D ambiguous. Germline V CDR1 and CDR2: SQVTM, ANQGSEA. The CDR3 has 13 amino acids. The germline V and J ends were trimmed by 5 bases and 0 bases, with 10 bases remaining between them. CDR3 DNA: TGCAGCGTTACGTCTCGAGCTAACTATGGCTACACCTTC. Protein sequence: CSVTSRANYGYTF.

Only a few counts were recorded for this clone. V is TRBV5-6 and J is TRBJ1-2, with D possibly being TRBD1 (6 bases). The CDR3 runs to 14 residues. Trimming took 0 bases from V and 8 from J, leaving 14 bases between them. The germline CDR1 and CDR2 sequences are SGHDT and YYEEEE. CDR3 region: CASSLVGGARGYTF. CDR3 DNA sequence: TGTGCCAGCAGCTTGGTTGGGGGCGCGAGAGGCTACACCTTC. The variable domain in full, completed from reference TRBV5-6 and TRBJ1-2, reads DAGVTQSPTHLIKTRGQQVTLRCSPKSGHDTVSWYQQALGQGPQFIFQYYEEEERQRGNFPDRFSGHQFPNYSSELNVNALLLGDSALYLCASSLVGGARGYTFGSGTRLTVV.

This rearrangement joins TRBV19 to TRBJ2-7; D gene ambiguous. The CDR3 totals 13 residues. Trimming pared 5 bases from V and 3 bases from J, leaving 11 bases between. The V gene's germline CDR1 is LNHDA and CDR2 SQIVND (reference sequence). CDR3 amino acids: CASSRYPSYEQYF. The CDR3 coding sequence is TGTGCCAGTAGTCGCTATCCAAGCTACGAGCAGTACTTC.

The table lists this clone with a count of one. V usage is TRBV28 and J usage is TRBJ2-3; 9 nucleotides agree with TRBD2. Germline CDR1 MDHEN, CDR2 SYDVKM. This CDR3 has 15 residues. V shed 6 bases and J 6 bases; nucleotides not matched to a gene: 10. The CDR3, as DNA: TGTGCCAGCAGCCCTATAGCGGGGGCTTGGGATACGCAGTATTTT. Amino acids: CASSPIAGAWDTQYF. Combining the CDR3 with reference TRBV28 and TRBJ2-3 gives the whole variable domain DVKVTQSSRYLVKRTGEKVFLECVQDMDHENMFWYRQDPGLGLRLIYFSYDVKMKEKGDIPEGYSVSREKKERFSLILESASTNQTSMYLCASSPIAGAWDTQYFGPGTRLTVL.

The gene calls are TRBV14 and TRBJ2-7; a weak D match, TRBD1 (6 bases). This CDR3 has 15 residues. V lost 1 base to trimming and J lost 3 bases, with 13 bases between them. The germline V gene has CDR1 SGHDN and CDR2 FVKESK. In nucleotides, the CDR3 is TGTGCCAGCAGCCAAGGAAGGCAGGGGAACTACGAGCAGTACTTC. Its protein is CASSQGRQGNYEQYF.

The chain uses TRBV7-2 and TRBJ1-1; TRBD1 matches 8 bases. CDR3 length: 14 residues. V gave up 5 bases and J gave up 4 bases; unmatched junction bases: 6. CDR1 is SGHTA and CDR2 is FQGNSA in the germline V gene. The CDR3 sequence is CASSATGVATEAFF. CDR3 bases: TGTGCCAGCAGCGCGACAGGGGTTGCCACTGAAGCTTTCTTT.

The chain couples TRBV30 to TRBJ2-5; D is possibly TRBD2 (5 bases). The germline V and J ends were trimmed by 0 bases and 5 bases, with 13 bases remaining between them. The CDR3 consists of 14 residues. In germline, CDR1 is GTSNPN, CDR2 SVGIG (reference sequence). The CDR3 sequence is CAWSVGGVGETQYF. In DNA form, the CDR3 reads TGTGCCTGGAGTGTAGGAGGAGTAGGTGAGACCCAGTACTTC. Based on the CDR3 plus reference TRBV30 and TRBJ2-5, the full variable domain is SQTIHQWPATLVQPVGSPLSLECTVEGTSNPNLYWYRQAAGRGLQLLFYSVGIGQISSEVPQNLSASRPQDRQFILSSKKLLLSDSGFYLCAWSVGGVGETQYFGPGTRLLVL.

As DNA, the CDR3 is TGTGCCAGCAGTGAAACATCCCTGAAAAAGACCCAGTACTTC. Translating it yields CASSETSLKKTQYF. The chain carries TRBV6-1 and TRBJ2-5; D gene uncertain. This CDR3 has 14 amino acids. Trimming removed 2 bases from V and 6 bases from J, with 13 bases in between. CDR1 and CDR2 (germline): MNHNS, SASEGT.

This rearrangement joins TRBV7-2 to TRBJ2-7, with 7 bases fitting TRBD1. There are 14 residues in the CDR3. The germline CDR1 and CDR2 sequences are SGHTA and FQGNSA. The V and J ends lost 3 bases and 2 bases, in that order; junction bases with no gene match: 4. This CDR3 is CASSLNRGPYEQYF. The CDR3 nucleotides read TGTGCCAGCAGCTTGAACAGGGGTCCCTACGAGCAGTACTTC.

This clone was counted between two and nine times. The chain recombines TRBV5-4 with TRBJ1-2; 7 bases map to TRBD1. The germline V gene has CDR1 SGHNT and CDR2 YYREEE (reference sequence). The length of the CDR3 is 14 residues. V was pared by 4 bases and J by 4 bases, with 7 bases of the junction left unmatched. CDR3 nucleotide sequence: TGTGCCAGCAGCCCACCCGACAGGGCCTATGGCTACACCTTC. Translating it yields CASSPPDRAYGYTF.